Each of the 2 T cell receptor beta chains below was sequenced from the same sample in a study of identical twins' blood T cells. TCRdb ran MiXCR on the 5' RACE reads and lists one entry per CDR3 protein. Here the sample spans around 380,000 distinct CDR3 sequences, under 30% being singletons. Sample: PBMCs. The receptors derive from a woman between 18 and 49 years old in good health.

V is TRBV14 and J is TRBJ2-4; a possible D gene is TRBD2 (7 bases). The V gene's germline CDR1 is SGHDN and CDR2 FVKESK. V was pared by 3 bases and J by 7 bases, with 25 bases between. The CDR3 has 18 residues. The CDR3 is CASSHPRGARRRKNIQYF. CDR3 nucleotides: TGTGCCAGCAGCCATCCCCGGGGGGCTAGGCGAAGAAAGAACATTCAGTACTTC.

The rearrangement links TRBV19 to TRBJ2-5; D possibly corresponds to TRBD1 (5 bases). Germline lookup yields CDR1 LNHDA and CDR2 SQIVND (reference sequence). The CDR3 runs 11 residues. V was clipped by 7 bases and J by 4 bases, with 7 bases between them. The CDR3 region has the DNA TGTGCCAGTACTAGGGGAGAGACCCAGTACTTC. Protein: CASTRGETQYF.